Listed below are T cell receptor beta chains from one sample, sequenced in a study of blood T cell repertoires in COVID-19. Assay: immunoSEQ multiplex PCR; the TCRdb copy retains only in-frame clones and omits some. The sample comprises about 210,000 clones, 92% of which are singletons, and 0.95% to 1.5% rests with the top ten. What was sequenced was peripheral blood. Source of these receptors: a man in his thirties or forties with acute or convalescent COVID-19. Both conserved end residues are trimmed from each CDR3.

ASTSGQPHNSPLH,TRBV6-5
ASSINPAGAGEQF,TRBV19
ASSPRDSRRETQY,TRBV28
ASGLAGEDEQF,TRBV5-1
ASSTQGDYKSQH,TRBV19
ASTPGGRGETQY,TRBV28
ASSVDSTNYGYT,TRBV5-1
ASILDRGSYNEQF,TRBV6-5
ASSATGGTGELF,TRBV5-1
ASSWTEDLGYT,TRBV5-1
AWSGQGNQPQH,TRBV30
ASSPGRVAVEQF,TRBV18
ASRAGGYEKLF,TRBV5-6
AWSGLAGGYGELF,TRBV30
AISERGQGEETQY,TRBV10-3
ASSLLKGNQADTQY,TRBV5-4
ASSFSLPATRGNEQF,TRBV27
SASRGDNEQF,TRBV20-1
ASSSPVVSYEQY,TRBV6-5